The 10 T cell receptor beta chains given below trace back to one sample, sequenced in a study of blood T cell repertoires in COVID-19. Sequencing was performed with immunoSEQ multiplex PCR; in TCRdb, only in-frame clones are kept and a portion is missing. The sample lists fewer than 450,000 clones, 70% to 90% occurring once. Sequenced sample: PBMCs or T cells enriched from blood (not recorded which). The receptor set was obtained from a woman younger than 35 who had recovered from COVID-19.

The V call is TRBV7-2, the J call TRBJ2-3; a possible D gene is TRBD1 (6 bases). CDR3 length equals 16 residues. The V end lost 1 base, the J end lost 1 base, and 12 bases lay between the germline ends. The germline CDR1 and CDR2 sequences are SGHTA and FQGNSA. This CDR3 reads CASSLDRVGRTDTQYF. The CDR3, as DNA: TGTGCCAGCAGCTTAGACAGGGTCGGACGCACAGATACGCAGTATTTT.

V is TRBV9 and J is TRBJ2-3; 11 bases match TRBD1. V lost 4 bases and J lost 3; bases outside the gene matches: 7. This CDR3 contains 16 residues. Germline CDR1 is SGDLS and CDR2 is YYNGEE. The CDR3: CASSPWTGGRTDTQYF. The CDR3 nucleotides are TGTGCCAGCAGCCCATGGACAGGGGGCAGGACAGATACGCAGTATTTT.

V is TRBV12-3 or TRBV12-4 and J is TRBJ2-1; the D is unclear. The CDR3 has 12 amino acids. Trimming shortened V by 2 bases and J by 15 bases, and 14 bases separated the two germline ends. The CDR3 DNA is TGTGCCAGCAGTTTATTTCCTTCGTGGCTGTTCTTC. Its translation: CASSLFPSWLFF.

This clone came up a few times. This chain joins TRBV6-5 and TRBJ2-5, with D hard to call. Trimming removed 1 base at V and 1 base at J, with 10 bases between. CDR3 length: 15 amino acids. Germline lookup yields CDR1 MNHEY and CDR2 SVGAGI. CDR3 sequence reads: CASSYYAGIQETQYF. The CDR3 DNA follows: TGTGCCAGCAGTTACTACGCAGGCATCCAAGAGACCCAGTACTTC.

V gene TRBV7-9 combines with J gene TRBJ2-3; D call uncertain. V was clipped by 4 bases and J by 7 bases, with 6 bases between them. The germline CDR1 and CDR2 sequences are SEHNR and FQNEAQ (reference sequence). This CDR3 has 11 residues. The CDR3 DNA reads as TGTGCCAGCAGCTCGGAGCATACGCAGTATTTT. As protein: CASSSEHTQYF.

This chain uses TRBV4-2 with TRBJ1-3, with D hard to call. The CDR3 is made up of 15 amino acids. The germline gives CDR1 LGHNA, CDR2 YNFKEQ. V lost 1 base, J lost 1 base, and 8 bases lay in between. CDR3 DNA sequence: TGTGCCAGCAGCCAAGTTGAGCAATCTGGAAACACCATATATTTT. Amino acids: CASSQVEQSGNTIYF.

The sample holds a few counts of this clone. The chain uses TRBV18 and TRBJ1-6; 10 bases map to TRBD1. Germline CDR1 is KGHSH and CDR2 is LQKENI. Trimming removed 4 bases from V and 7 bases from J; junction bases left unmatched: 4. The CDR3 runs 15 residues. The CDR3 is CASSLGTGVNSPLHF. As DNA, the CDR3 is TGTGCCAGCTCACTCGGGACAGGGGTGAATTCACCCCTCCACTTT.

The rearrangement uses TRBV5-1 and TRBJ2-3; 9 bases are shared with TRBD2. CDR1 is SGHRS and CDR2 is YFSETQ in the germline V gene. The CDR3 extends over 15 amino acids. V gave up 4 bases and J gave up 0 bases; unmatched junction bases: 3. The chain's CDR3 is CASSITSGSTDTQYF. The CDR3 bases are TGCGCCAGCAGCATAACTAGCGGGAGCACAGATACGCAGTATTTT.

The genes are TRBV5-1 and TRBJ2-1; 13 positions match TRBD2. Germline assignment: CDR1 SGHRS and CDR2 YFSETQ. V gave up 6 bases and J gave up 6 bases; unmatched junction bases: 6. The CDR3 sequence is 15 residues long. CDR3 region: CASTSGTSGVNEQFF. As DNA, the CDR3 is TGCGCCAGCACTTCCGGGACTAGCGGGGTCAATGAGCAGTTCTTC.

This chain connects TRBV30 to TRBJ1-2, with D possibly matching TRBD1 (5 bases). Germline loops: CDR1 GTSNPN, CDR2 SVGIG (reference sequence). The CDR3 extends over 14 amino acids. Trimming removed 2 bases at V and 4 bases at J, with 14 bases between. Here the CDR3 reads CAWSRAGRSYGYTF. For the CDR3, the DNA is TGTGCCTGGAGTAGGGCGGGACGGAGCTATGGCTACACCTTC.